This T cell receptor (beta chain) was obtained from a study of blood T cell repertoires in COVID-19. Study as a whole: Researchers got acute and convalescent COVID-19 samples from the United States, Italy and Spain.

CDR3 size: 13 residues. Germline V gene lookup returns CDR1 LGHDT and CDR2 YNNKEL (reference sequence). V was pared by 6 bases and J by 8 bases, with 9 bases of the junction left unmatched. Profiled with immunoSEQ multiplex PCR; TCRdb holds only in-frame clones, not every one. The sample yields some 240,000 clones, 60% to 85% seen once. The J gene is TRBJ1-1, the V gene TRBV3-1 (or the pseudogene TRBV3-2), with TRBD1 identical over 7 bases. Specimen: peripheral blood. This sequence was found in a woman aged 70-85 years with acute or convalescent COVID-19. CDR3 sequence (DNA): TGTGCCAGCAGTCGCGACAGGGACGAAGAAGCTTTCTTT. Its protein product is CASSRDRDEEAFF.